This T cell receptor (beta chain) was obtained from a study of cytomegalovirus exposure and HLA in healthy donors. It was with 60 Vbeta and 13 Jbeta primers that the PCR ran. Clones were sequenced by immunoSEQ multiplex PCR, and TCRdb holds only the in-frame ones, with some missing. The sample has roughly 190,000 clones, around 83% seen once; the top ten hold 1.1%. Germline V gene data show CDR1 as SGHRS and CDR2 as YFSETQ. CDR3 length: 13 amino acids. Trimming removed 0 bases from V and 0 bases from J, with 4 bases in between. This clone showed up just a few times. The clonotype was recovered from a woman aged 40 to 55 in good health and CMV-seronegative. The V call is TRBV5-1, the J call TRBJ2-7; D remains ambiguous. Sequenced sample: PBMCs. CDR3 loop: CASSLASSYEQYF. The CDR3 DNA reads TGCGCCAGCAGCTTGGCTAGCTCCTACGAGCAGTACTTC.